The sequence of this T cell receptor beta chain was determined in a study of cytomegalovirus exposure and HLA in healthy donors. The V gene lost 2 bases and the J gene lost 0 bases, with 15 bases spanning the gap. CDR1 SGHDT and CDR2 YYEEEE come from the germline V gene. CDR3 length equals 16 residues. The study ran its PCR with 60 Vbeta and 13 Jbeta primers. In the original analysis: An analysis that came later counted around 80 million unique TCR beta chains, about 10 million shared. Profiled with immunoSEQ multiplex PCR; TCRdb holds only in-frame clones, not every one. The D gene and trimming were derived from the DNA, and the V and J assignments and clone size from that table. The sample yields roughly 54,000 clones, around four fifths seen once. A note on this clone: The antigen is undetermined.

Study observations and caveats: According to a later analysis, donors in an Asian-associated ancestry cluster reportedly had fewer N-insertions than the approximately 620-donor mean. Among TCR beta chains, those listed as cytomegalovirus-associated numbered around 180. With later analysis, a missense DCLRE1C variant became linked to TCR beta V- and J-gene trimming.

The chain employs TRBV5-6 and TRBJ2-7; weak D call: TRBD1 (5 bases). The sequenced sample was PBMCs. The TCR originated in a man in his forties or fifties in good health and CMV-seronegative. The CDR3 region is CASSFGFGAASYEQYF. CDR3 sequence (DNA): TGTGCCAGCAGCTTTGGGTTTGGGGCAGCCTCCTACGAGCAGTACTTC.